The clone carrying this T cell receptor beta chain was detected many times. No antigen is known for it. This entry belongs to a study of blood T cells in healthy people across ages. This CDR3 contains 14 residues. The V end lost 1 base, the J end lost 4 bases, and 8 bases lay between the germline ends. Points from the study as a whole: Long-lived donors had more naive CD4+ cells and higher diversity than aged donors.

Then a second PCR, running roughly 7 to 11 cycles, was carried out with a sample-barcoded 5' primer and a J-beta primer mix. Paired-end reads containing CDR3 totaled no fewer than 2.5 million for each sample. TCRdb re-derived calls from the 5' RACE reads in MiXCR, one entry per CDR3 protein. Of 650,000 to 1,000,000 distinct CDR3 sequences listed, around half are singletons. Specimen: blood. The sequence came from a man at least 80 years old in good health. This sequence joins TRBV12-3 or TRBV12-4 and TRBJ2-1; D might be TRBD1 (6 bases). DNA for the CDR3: TGTGCCAGCAGTTTAGAGGACAGTTACAATGAGCAGTTCTTC. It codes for CASSLEDSYNEQFF.